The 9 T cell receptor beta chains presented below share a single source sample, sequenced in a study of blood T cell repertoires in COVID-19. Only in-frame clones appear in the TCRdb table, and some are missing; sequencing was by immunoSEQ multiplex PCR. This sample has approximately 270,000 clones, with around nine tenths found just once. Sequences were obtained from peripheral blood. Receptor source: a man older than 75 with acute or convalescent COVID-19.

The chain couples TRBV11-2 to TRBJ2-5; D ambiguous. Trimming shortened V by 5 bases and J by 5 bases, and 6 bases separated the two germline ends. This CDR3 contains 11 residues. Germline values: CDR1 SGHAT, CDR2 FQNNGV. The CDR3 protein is CASSRRETQYF. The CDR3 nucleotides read TGTGCCAGCAGCCGGCGGGAGACCCAGTACTTC.

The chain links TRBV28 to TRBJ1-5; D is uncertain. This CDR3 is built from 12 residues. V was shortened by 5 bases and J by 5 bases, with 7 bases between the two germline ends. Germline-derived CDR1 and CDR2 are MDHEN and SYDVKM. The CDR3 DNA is TGTGCCAGCAGTCCCCTTCATCAGCCCCAGCATTTT. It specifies CASSPLHQPQHF. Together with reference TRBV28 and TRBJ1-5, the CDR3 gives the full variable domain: DVKVTQSSRYLVKRTGEKVFLECVQDMDHENMFWYRQDPGLGLRLIYFSYDVKMKEKGDIPEGYSVSREKKERFSLILESASTNQTSMYLCASSPLHQPQHFGDGTRLSIL.

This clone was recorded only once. CDR3 amino acids: CASRKWLNTEAFF. In DNA form, the CDR3 reads TGTGCCAGCAGGAAGTGGCTGAACACTGAAGCTTTCTTT. This sequence joins TRBV5-8 and TRBJ1-1, with D hard to call. Germline CDR1 SGHTS, CDR2 YDEGEE. The V end lost 5 bases, the J end lost 0 bases, and 8 bases lay between the germline ends. The CDR3 sequence is 13 residues long.

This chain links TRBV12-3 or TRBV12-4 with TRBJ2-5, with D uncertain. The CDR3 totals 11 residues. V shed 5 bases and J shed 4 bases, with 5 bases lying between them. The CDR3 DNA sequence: TGTGCCAGCAGTGAGGCAGAGACCCAGTACTTC. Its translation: CASSEAETQYF.

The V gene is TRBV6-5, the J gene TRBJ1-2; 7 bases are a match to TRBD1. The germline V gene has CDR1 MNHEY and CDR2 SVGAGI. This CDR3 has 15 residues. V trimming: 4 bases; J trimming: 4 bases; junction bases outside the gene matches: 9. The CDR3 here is CASSFGTALSYGYTF. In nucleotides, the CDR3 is TGTGCCAGCAGTTTCGGGACAGCCCTCAGCTATGGCTACACCTTC.

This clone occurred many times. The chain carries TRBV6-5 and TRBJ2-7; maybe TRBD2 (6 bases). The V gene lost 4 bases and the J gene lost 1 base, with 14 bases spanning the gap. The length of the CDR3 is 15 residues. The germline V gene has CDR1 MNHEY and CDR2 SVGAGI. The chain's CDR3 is CASSSAPGASYEQYF. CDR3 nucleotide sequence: TGTGCCAGCAGTTCAGCGCCGGGAGCATCCTACGAGCAGTACTTC.

Written as DNA, the CDR3 is TGTGCCAGCTCACCCTCGGACAGCGGCCACAATCAGCCCCAGCATTTT. Amino acids: CASSPSDSGHNQPQHF. The chain links TRBV18 to TRBJ1-5; D might be TRBD1 (6 bases). The CDR3 consists of 16 residues. Germline V gene sequence: CDR1 KGHSH, CDR2 LQKENI. Between the trimmed V and J ends, which lost 3 bases and 3 bases, there was a span of 15 bases.

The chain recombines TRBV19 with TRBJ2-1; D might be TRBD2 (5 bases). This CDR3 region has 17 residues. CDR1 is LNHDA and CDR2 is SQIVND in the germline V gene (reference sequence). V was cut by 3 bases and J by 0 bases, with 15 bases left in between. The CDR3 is CASSIVAPSPSYNEQFF. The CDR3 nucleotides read TGTGCCAGTAGTATCGTAGCGCCGAGTCCCTCCTACAATGAGCAGTTCTTC.

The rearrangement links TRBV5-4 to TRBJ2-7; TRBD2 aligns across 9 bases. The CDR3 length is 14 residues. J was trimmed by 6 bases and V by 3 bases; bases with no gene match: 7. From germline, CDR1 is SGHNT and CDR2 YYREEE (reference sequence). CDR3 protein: CASSSMREGREQYF. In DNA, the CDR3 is TGTGCCAGCAGCTCGATGCGGGAGGGCCGCGAGCAGTACTTC.